What follows are 15 T cell receptor beta chains derived from one specimen sequenced in a study of blood T cells in healthy people across ages. Next came a second PCR, run for about 7 to 12 cycles, which used a sample-barcoded 5' primer along with a J-beta primer mix. TCRdb reprocessed the 5' RACE reads via MiXCR and lists one record per CDR3 protein. The sample contains under 700,000 distinct CDR3 sequences, less than 25% of which appear only once. These data also featured in a second study, about T cells of mothers and their children.

Sequenced sample: blood. The receptors shown here come from a boy between 10 and 17 years old in good health.

The gene calls are TRBV11-3 and TRBJ2-2; D is uncertain. Trimming took off 4 bases at V and 6 bases at J, with 9 bases between the two ends. The CDR3 runs 13 residues. Per germline, CDR1 SGHNT and CDR2 YENEEA. The CDR3 region has the DNA TGTGCCAGCAGCTCTGGAGTGGCCGGGGAGCTGTTTTTT. Encoded protein: CASSSGVAGELFF.

The sample holds many counts of this clonotype. The chain links TRBV4-1 to TRBJ1-5; TRBD1 aligns across 8 bases. Germline CDR1 reads MGHRA; CDR2 reads YSYEKL. Trimming took 4 bases from V and 5 from J; bases not matched to a gene: 7. The CDR3 is made up of 15 amino acids. CDR3 loop: CASSPGQAGHQPQHF. As DNA, the CDR3 is TGCGCCAGCAGCCCGGGACAGGCCGGGCATCAGCCCCAGCATTTT.

This clonotype was recorded a few times. This chain uses TRBV7-9 with TRBJ2-1; the match to TRBD2 covers 12 bases. The CDR3 runs 16 residues. The germline V gene encodes CDR1 SEHNR and CDR2 FQNEAQ (reference sequence). Trimming cost V 5 bases and J 3 bases; bases outside gene matches: 5. This chain's CDR3 is CASSPRTSGNYNEQFF. CDR3 bases: TGTGCCAGCAGCCCTCGGACTAGCGGGAACTACAATGAGCAGTTCTTC.

The CDR3 DNA reads TGTGCCAGCAGGGTACTGGGAAGGTGGCATGAGCAGTTCTTC. Residues: CASRVLGRWHEQFF. V is TRBV21-1 and J is TRBJ2-1; the D segment call TRBD1 is taken from the table without a DNA check. TRBV21-1 is recorded as a pseudogene. This CDR3 has 14 amino acids.

In this sample, this clonotype turned up a few times. The rearrangement uses TRBV6-5 and TRBJ1-5, with 9 bases identical to TRBD1. Trimming cost V 5 bases and J 7 bases; bases outside gene matches: 6. There are 14 residues in the CDR3. Germline CDR1 is MNHEY and CDR2 is SVGAGI. This CDR3 reads CASSKGDRDQPQHF. The CDR3 DNA follows: TGTGCCAGCAGTAAAGGGGACAGGGACCAGCCCCAGCATTTT.

The table lists this clonotype with a few counts. V is TRBV4-3 and J is TRBJ1-4; D may be TRBD1 (5 bases). CDR3 length: 17 residues. In germline, CDR1 is LGHNA, CDR2 YSLEER. V was clipped by 3 bases and J by 2 bases, with 16 bases between them. For the CDR3, the DNA is TGCGCCAGCAGCCAGTTGACGGGACGGATGACTAATGAAAAACTGTTTTTT. It codes for CASSQLTGRMTNEKLFF.

The chain carries TRBV20-1 and TRBJ1-5, with D perhaps TRBD1 (5 bases). This CDR3 has 14 residues. Per the germline V gene, CDR1 is DFQATT and CDR2 is SNEGSKA (reference sequence). The V gene lost 3 bases and the J gene lost 7 bases, with 16 bases spanning the gap. CDR3 in amino acids: CSASFGGAGQPQHF. The CDR3 DNA reads TGCAGTGCTAGTTTCGGTGGGGCGGGACAGCCCCAGCATTTT.

The chain recombines TRBV25-1 with TRBJ2-3; tentatively, D is TRBD2 (6 bases). V was clipped by 5 bases and J by 9 bases, with 12 bases between them. This CDR3 contains 12 residues. CDR1 is MGHDK and CDR2 is SYGVNS in the germline V gene. CDR3 bases: TGTGCCAGCAGTCGTTGGCGGGAAACGCAGTATTTT. It codes for CASSRWRETQYF.

This clonotype was seen only a few times. The chain's CDR3 is CASSQSGGAAKNIQYF. In DNA, the CDR3 is TGTGCCAGCAGCCAAAGCGGGGGGGCCGCCAAAAACATTCAGTACTTC. The chain recombines TRBV3-1 with TRBJ2-4; TRBD2 matches 10 bases. The CDR3 has 16 amino acids. CDR1 and CDR2 from the germline V gene are LGHDT and YNNKEL (reference sequence). V gave up 2 bases and J gave up 1 base; unmatched junction bases: 2.

This clonotype appeared many times. CDR3 in amino acids: CASSDFSGGAFNEQFF. DNA for the CDR3: TGTGCCAGCAGCGACTTTAGCGGGGGGGCGTTTAATGAGCAGTTCTTC. V usage is TRBV25-1 and J usage is TRBJ2-1, with 11 bases fitting TRBD2. CDR1 is MGHDK, CDR2 SYGVNS, per germline. V trimming: 6 bases; J trimming: 7 bases; junction bases outside the gene matches: 11. The CDR3 totals 16 residues. The variable domain in full, completed from reference TRBV25-1 and TRBJ2-1, reads EADIYQTPRYLVIGTGKKITLECSQTMGHDKMYWYQQDPGMELHLIHYSYGVNSTEKGDLSSESTVSRIRTEHFPLTLESARPSHTSQYLCASSDFSGGAFNEQFFGPGTRLTVL.

There are many counts of this clonotype. The V and J genes are TRBV9 and TRBJ2-5; 7 bases are a match to TRBD1. J gave up 1 base and V 0 bases, and 3 bases lay outside the gene matches. The CDR3 covers 15 residues. The germline V gene has CDR1 SGDLS and CDR2 YYNGEE. The CDR3 protein is CASSVDRGSQETQYF. For the CDR3, the DNA is TGTGCCAGCAGCGTAGACAGGGGTTCCCAAGAGACCCAGTACTTC.

The V and J genes are TRBV18 and TRBJ2-3, with D perhaps matching TRBD2 (6 bases). Germline loops: CDR1 KGHSH, CDR2 LQKENI. Deletions cut 6 bases from V and 4 bases from J, with 8 bases between. This CDR3 contains 12 residues. CDR3: CASSPGADTQYF. CDR3 DNA sequence: TGTGCCAGCTCCCCGGGAGCAGATACGCAGTATTTT.

The J gene is TRBJ1-2, the V gene TRBV19; TRBD1 matches at 8 bases. CDR1 and CDR2 from the germline V gene are LNHDA and SQIVND (reference sequence). V lost 6 bases to trimming and J lost 5 bases; unmatched junction nucleotides: 11. This CDR3 comprises 15 residues. DNA of the CDR3: TGTGCCAGTAGCCCCATGGACAGGGAAACTTATGGCTACACCTTC. Its translation is CASSPMDRETYGYTF.

This clonotype was detected a few times. One end of the junction does not line up with germline, which may come from a read error. V usage is TRBV5-1 and J usage is TRBJ2-2, with D possibly TRBD1 on 6 matching bases. The CDR3 consists of 14 residues. The V gene's germline CDR1 is SGHRS and CDR2 YFSETQ. The CDR3 bases are TGCGCCAGCGGCCCAGGGGTAGAGGTCGGGGAGCCGTTTTTT. Translating it yields CASGPGVEVGEPFF.

The chain joins TRBV7-6 to TRBJ2-5; TRBD2 aligns across 12 bases. The CDR3 contains 16 residues. CDR1 is SGHVS and CDR2 is FNYEAQ in the germline V gene. Trimming at V came to 5 bases and at J to 4 bases, leaving 8 bases not matched to a gene. In DNA, the CDR3 is TGTGCCAGCAGCCCCCGACTAGCGGGAGTTGGAGAGACCCAGTACTTC. This translates into CASSPRLAGVGETQYF.